Listed below are T cell receptor beta chains from one sample, sequenced in a study of response to subunit inactivated influenza vaccine. From the RT-PCR reads, TCRdb called clonotypes with MiXCR, one entry per CDR3 protein. The table has about 650,000 distinct CDR3 sequences, approximately 14% seen once. Material: PBMCs from blood, obtained roughly 12 days after vaccination. The receptors stem from a man aged 50 or older who received an inactivated influenza vaccine. CDR3s include the opening cysteine and the closing phenylalanine or tryptophan. The order of the fields is CDR3 protein, CDR3 DNA, V gene, D gene, clone size, J gene. D genes are given only for firm matches. The size entry is marked missing in some rows and otherwise reads once, few, many or a size class.

CDR3: CASSLALDSYYEQYF
DNA: TGTGCCAGCAGCTTAGCGCTCGACAGTTACTACGAGCAGTACTTC
V: TRBV11-2
D: .
size: few
J: TRBJ2-7

CDR3: CASSLIARSRGLRANTGELFF
DNA: TGTGCCAGCAGCTTAATTGCCCGATCGAGGGGACTTAGGGCGAACACCGGGGAGCTGTTTTTT
V: TRBV7-3
D: .
size: few
J: TRBJ2-2

CDR3: CASSQDLIRATNTGELFF
DNA: TGCGCCAGCAGCCAAGATCTCATTCGGGCGACGAACACCGGGGAGCTGTTTTTT
V: TRBV4-3
D: .
size: few
J: TRBJ2-2

CDR3: CSGKGGGQVEQFF
DNA: TGCAGCGGGAAAGGTGGGGGGCAGGTTGAGCAGTTCTTC
V: TRBV29-1
D: .
size: few
J: TRBJ2-1

CDR3: CASSLMGGSSTDTQYF
DNA: TGTGCCAGCAGCTTAATGGGCGGGTCTAGCACAGATACGCAGTATTTT
V: TRBV7-3
D: .
size: few
J: TRBJ2-3

CDR3: CASSALRTGGLNEQFF
DNA: TGTGCCAGCAGTGCCTTAAGGACAGGGGGTTTAAATGAGCAGTTCTTC
V: TRBV25-1
D: TRBD1
size: few
J: TRBJ2-1

CDR3: CSARDYLSPLHF
DNA: TGCAGTGCTAGAGACTATCTTTCACCCCTCCACTTT
V: TRBV20-1
D: .
size: .
J: TRBJ1-6

CDR3: CASSIKAHISTNEKLFF
DNA: TGTGCCAGCAGCATCAAGGCGCATATTTCAACTAATGAAAAACTGTTTTTT
V: TRBV3-1
D: .
size: many
J: TRBJ1-4

CDR3: CASSQGGAGANVLTF
DNA: TGTGCCAGCAGCCAAGGGGGAGCCGGGGCCAACGTCCTGACTTTC
V: TRBV4-2
D: .
size: many
J: TRBJ2-6

CDR3: CASSTDSRDTQYF
DNA: TGTGCCAGTAGTACGGACAGCAGAGATACGCAGTATTTT
V: TRBV19
D: .
size: .
J: TRBJ2-3

CDR3: CASRTPHTSYEQYF
DNA: TGTGCCAGCAGAACACCGCATACCTCCTACGAGCAGTACTTC
V: TRBV2
D: .
size: many
J: TRBJ2-7

CDR3: CASSPAGTPSQPQHF
DNA: TGTGCCAGCAGCCCGGCCGGGACTCCGTCGCAGCCCCAGCATTTT
V: TRBV12-3/TRBV12-4
D: .
size: .
J: TRBJ1-5

CDR3: CASSLFGSGETQYF
DNA: TGTGCCAGCAGCTTATTCGGATCTGGGGAGACCCAGTACTTC
V: TRBV7-2
D: .
size: few
J: TRBJ2-5

CDR3: CASSGGTSGSQEQFF
DNA: TGTGCCAGCAGCGGCGGGACTAGCGGGAGTCAAGAGCAGTTCTTC
V: TRBV7-8
D: TRBD2
size: few
J: TRBJ2-1

CDR3: CASSSGQGSGELFF
DNA: TGCGCCAGCAGCTCGGGACAGGGGTCCGGGGAGCTGTTTTTT
V: TRBV5-1
D: TRBD1
size: .
J: TRBJ2-2

CDR3: CASSLDGDRANAAFF
DNA: TGCGCCAGCAGCTTGGATGGAGACAGGGCTAATGCAGCTTTCTTT
V: TRBV5-1
D: TRBD1
size: .
J: TRBJ1-1

CDR3: CASSLTGDRETQYF
DNA: TGTGCCAGCAGCTTAACAGGGGACCGAGAGACCCAGTACTTC
V: TRBV5-6
D: TRBD1
size: .
J: TRBJ2-5

CDR3: CASRQGSGNTIYF
DNA: TGTGCCAGCAGACAGGGCTCTGGAAACACCATATATTTT
V: TRBV2
D: .
size: many
J: TRBJ1-3

CDR3: CARSLLGGTSYNEQFF
DNA: TGCGCCAGAAGCTTGCTAGGGGGGACCTCCTACAATGAGCAGTTCTTC
V: TRBV5-1
D: .
size: .
J: TRBJ2-1

CDR3: CASSLGQGQQFF
DNA: TGTGCCAGCAGCTTGGGACAGGGCCAACAGTTCTTC
V: TRBV7-9
D: TRBD1
size: few
J: TRBJ2-1

CDR3: CATSGFKFSALNTEAFF
DNA: TGTGCCACCAGTGGTTTCAAGTTCAGCGCCCTTAACACTGAAGCTTTCTTT
V: TRBV24-1
D: .
size: many
J: TRBJ1-1

CDR3: CASSFVGEWVEAFF
DNA: TGTGCCAGCAGCTTTGTAGGGGAATGGGTTGAAGCTTTCTTT
V: TRBV7-2
D: .
size: few
J: TRBJ1-1

CDR3: CASSFLPTSGPAQPYEQYF
DNA: TGCGCCAGCAGCTTCTTGCCTACTAGCGGACCTGCTCAACCCTACGAGCAGTACTTC
V: TRBV5-1
D: TRBD2
size: few
J: TRBJ2-7

CDR3: CASSRQQGRETQYF
DNA: TGTGCCAGCAGTCGGCAACAGGGAAGAGAGACCCAGTACTTC
V: TRBV28
D: .
size: few
J: TRBJ2-5

CDR3: CAISESVLAAYEQYF
DNA: TGTGCCATCAGTGAGTCGGTACTAGCAGCCTACGAGCAGTACTTC
V: TRBV10-3
D: .
size: few
J: TRBJ2-7

CDR3: CASSFAENIQYF
DNA: TGTGCCAGCAGTTTCGCAGAAAACATTCAGTACTTC
V: TRBV12-3/TRBV12-4
D: .
size: few
J: TRBJ2-4

CDR3: CAWTAGGYEQYF
DNA: TGTGCCTGGACCGCTGGGGGGTACGAGCAGTACTTC
V: TRBV30
D: .
size: .
J: TRBJ2-7

CDR3: CASSPPMDGETQYF
DNA: TGTGCCAGCTCACCACCGATGGATGGGGAGACCCAGTACTTC
V: TRBV18
D: .
size: few
J: TRBJ2-5

CDR3: CSARYPGQVNTEAFF
DNA: TGCAGTGCCAGATATCCGGGACAAGTGAACACTGAAGCTTTCTTT
V: TRBV20-1
D: .
size: .
J: TRBJ1-1

CDR3: CSANARGVQGYEQYF
DNA: TGCAGTGCTAACGCCCGGGGCGTACAGGGCTACGAGCAGTACTTC
V: TRBV20-1
D: .
size: .
J: TRBJ2-7

CDR3: CSASGTGGQETQYF
DNA: TGCAGTGCTAGTGGGACAGGCGGCCAAGAGACCCAGTACTTC
V: TRBV20-1
D: TRBD1
size: .
J: TRBJ2-5

CDR3: CASSLPGLARETQYF
DNA: TGTGCCAGCAGCTTACCGGGACTAGCTAGGGAGACCCAGTACTTC
V: TRBV7-2
D: TRBD2
size: .
J: TRBJ2-5

CDR3: CASSRGQGTHEQYF
DNA: TGTGCCAGCAGCCGGGGACAGGGAACCCACGAGCAGTACTTC
V: TRBV2
D: TRBD1
size: .
J: TRBJ2-7

CDR3: CASSSYAREQYF
DNA: TGTGCCAGCAGCAGCTATGCCCGAGAGCAGTACTTC
V: TRBV11-2
D: .
size: .
J: TRBJ2-7

CDR3: CASSLLAGGNNEQFF
DNA: TGTGCCAGCAGTTTGTTAGCGGGGGGGAACAATGAGCAGTTCTTC
V: TRBV12-3/TRBV12-4
D: TRBD2
size: many
J: TRBJ2-1

CDR3: CASSVGAGRGNEQFF
DNA: TGTGCCAGCAGCGTGGGGGCGGGAAGGGGCAATGAGCAGTTCTTC
V: TRBV9
D: .
size: few
J: TRBJ2-1

CDR3: CASMSGYQETQYF
DNA: TGTGCCAGCATGAGCGGGTACCAAGAGACCCAGTACTTC
V: TRBV7-9
D: .
size: .
J: TRBJ2-5